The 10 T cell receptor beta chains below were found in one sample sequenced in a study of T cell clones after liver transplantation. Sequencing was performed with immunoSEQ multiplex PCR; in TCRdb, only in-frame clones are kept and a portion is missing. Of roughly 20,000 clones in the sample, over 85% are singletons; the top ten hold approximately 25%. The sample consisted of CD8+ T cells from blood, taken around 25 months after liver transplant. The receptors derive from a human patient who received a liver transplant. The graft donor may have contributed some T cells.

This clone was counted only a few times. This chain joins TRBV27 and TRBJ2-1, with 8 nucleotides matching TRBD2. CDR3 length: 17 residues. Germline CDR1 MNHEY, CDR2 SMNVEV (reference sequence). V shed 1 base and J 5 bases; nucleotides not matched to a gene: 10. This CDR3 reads CASSLWTSSVTHNEQFF. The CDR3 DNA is TGTGCCAGCAGTTTATGGACTAGCTCGGTGACCCACAATGAGCAGTTCTTC.

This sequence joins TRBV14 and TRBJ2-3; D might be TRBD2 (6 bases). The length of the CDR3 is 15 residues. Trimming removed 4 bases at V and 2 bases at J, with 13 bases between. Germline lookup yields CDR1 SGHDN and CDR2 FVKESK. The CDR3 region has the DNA TGTGCCAGCAGCCCCTGGGCTAGCGTCACAGATACGCAGTATTTT. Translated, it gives CASSPWASVTDTQYF.

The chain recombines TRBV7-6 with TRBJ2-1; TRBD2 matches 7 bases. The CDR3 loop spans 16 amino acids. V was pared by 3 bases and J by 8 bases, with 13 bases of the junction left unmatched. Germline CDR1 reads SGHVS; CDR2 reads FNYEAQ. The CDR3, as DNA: TGTGCCAGCAGCTTTAGGCATCGGGAGGTCGGTGATGAGCAGTTCTTC. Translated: CASSFRHREVGDEQFF. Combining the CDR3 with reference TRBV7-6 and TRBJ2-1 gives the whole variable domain GAGVSQSPRYKVTKRGQDVALRCDPISGHVSLYWYRQALGQGPEFLTYFNYEAQQDKSGLPNDRFSAERPEGSISTLTIQRTEQRDSAMYRCASSFRHREVGDEQFFGPGTRLTVL.

The CDR3 nucleotides are TGTGCCAGCAGTTTATTCGGCGACGGCTACGAGCAGTACTTC. This gives the protein CASSLFGDGYEQYF. The V gene is TRBV28, the J gene TRBJ2-7; unclear D gene. The V end lost 1 base, the J end lost 3 bases, and 10 bases lay between the germline ends. The CDR3 sequence is 14 residues long. From germline, CDR1 is MDHEN and CDR2 SYDVKM.

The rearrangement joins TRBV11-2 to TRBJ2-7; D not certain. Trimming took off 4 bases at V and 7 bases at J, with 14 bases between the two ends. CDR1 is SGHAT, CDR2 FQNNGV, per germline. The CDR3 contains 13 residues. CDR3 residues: CASSSSPGGEQYF. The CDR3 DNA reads TGTGCCAGCAGCTCAAGCCCCGGTGGGGAGCAGTACTTC.

CDR3 coding DNA: TGTGCCAGCGGGGGTGTGGGTCGAACGACCTACGAGCAGTACTTC. Protein sequence: CASGGVGRTTYEQYF. This chain uses TRBV28 with TRBJ2-7, with D possibly being TRBD1 or TRBD2 (5 bases each). Germline lookup yields CDR1 MDHEN and CDR2 SYDVKM. Trimming shortened V by 8 bases and J by 2 bases, and 19 bases separated the two germline ends. The CDR3 extends over 15 amino acids.

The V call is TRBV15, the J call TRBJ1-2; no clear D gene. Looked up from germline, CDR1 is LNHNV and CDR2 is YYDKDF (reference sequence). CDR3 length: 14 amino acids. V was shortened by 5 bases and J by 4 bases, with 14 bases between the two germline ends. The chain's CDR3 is CATSETRGGYGYTF. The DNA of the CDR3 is TGTGCCACCAGCGAGACCCGGGGAGGCTATGGCTACACCTTC.

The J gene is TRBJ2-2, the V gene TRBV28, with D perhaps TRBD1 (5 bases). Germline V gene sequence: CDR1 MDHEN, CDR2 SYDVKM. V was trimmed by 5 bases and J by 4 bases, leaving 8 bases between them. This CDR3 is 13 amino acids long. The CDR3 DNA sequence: TGTGCCAGCAGTATGACAGCCACCGGGGAGCTGTTTTTT. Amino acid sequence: CASSMTATGELFF. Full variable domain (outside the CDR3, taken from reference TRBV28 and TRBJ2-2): DVKVTQSSRYLVKRTGEKVFLECVQDMDHENMFWYRQDPGLGLRLIYFSYDVKMKEKGDIPEGYSVSREKKERFSLILESASTNQTSMYLCASSMTATGELFFGEGSRLTVL.

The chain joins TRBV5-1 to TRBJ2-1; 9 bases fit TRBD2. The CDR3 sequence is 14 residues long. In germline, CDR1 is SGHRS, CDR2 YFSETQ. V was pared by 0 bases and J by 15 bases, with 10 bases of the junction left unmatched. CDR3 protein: CASSLEVAGVFWFF. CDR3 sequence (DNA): TGCGCCAGCAGCTTGGAGGTAGCGGGAGTCTTTTGGTTCTTC.

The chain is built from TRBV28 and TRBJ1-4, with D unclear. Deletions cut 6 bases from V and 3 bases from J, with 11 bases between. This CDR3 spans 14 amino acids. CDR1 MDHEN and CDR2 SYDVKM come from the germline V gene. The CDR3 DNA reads TGTGCCAGCAGGCGAGGAGGGTCTAATGAAAAACTGTTTTTT. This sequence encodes CASRRGGSNEKLFF.